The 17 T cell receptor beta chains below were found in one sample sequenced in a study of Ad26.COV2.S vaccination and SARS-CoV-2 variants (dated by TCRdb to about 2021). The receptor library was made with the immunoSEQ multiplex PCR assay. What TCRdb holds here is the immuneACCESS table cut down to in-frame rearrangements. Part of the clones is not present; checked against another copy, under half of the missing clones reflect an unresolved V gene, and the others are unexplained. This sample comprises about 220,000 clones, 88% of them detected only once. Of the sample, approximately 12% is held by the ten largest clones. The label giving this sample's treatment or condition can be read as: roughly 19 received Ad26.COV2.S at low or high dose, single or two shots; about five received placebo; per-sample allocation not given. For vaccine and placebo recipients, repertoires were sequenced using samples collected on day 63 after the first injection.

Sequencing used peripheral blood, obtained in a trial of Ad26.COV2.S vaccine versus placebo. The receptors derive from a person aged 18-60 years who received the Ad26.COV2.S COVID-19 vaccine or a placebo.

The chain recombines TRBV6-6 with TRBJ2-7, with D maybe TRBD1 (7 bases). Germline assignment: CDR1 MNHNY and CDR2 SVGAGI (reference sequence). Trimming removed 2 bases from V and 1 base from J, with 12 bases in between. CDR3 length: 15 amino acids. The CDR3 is CASSYAGQLSYEQYF. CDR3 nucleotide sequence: TGTGCCAGCAGTTACGCGGGACAGTTATCCTACGAGCAGTACTTC.

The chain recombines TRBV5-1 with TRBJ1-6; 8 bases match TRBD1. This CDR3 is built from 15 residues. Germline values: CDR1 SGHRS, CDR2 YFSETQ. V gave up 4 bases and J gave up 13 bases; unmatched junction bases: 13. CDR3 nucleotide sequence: TGCGCCAGCAGCCTACCAGGACAGGGCCTTCGTCCCCTCCACTTT. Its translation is CASSLPGQGLRPLHF.

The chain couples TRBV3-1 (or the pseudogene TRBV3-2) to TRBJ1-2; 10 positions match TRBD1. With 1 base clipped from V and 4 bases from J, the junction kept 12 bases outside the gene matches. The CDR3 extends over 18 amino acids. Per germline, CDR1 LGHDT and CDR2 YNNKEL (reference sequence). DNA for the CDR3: TGTGCCAGCAGCCAAGGGACGGGACAGGGGCCACTTAGCTATGGCTACACCTTC. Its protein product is CASSQGTGQGPLSYGYTF.

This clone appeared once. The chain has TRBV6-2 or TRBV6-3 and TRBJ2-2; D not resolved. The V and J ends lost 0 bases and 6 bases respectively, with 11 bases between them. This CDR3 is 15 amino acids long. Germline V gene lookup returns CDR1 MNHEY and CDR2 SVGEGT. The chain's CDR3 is CASSYSGFKPGELFF. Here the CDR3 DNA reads TGTGCCAGCAGTTACTCGGGTTTTAAGCCCGGGGAGCTGTTTTTT.

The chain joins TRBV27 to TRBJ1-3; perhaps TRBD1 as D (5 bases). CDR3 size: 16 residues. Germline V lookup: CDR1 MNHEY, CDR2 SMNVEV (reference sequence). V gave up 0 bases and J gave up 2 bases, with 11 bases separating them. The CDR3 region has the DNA TGTGCCAGCAGTTTATCCCAGGGAATCGCTGGAAACACCATATATTTT. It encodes CASSLSQGIAGNTIYF.

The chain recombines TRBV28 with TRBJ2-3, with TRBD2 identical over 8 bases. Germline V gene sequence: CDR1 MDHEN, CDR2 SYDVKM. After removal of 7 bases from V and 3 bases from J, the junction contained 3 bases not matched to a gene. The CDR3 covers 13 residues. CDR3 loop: CASKGGGTDTQYF. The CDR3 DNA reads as TGTGCCAGCAAGGGCGGGGGGACAGATACGCAGTATTTT.

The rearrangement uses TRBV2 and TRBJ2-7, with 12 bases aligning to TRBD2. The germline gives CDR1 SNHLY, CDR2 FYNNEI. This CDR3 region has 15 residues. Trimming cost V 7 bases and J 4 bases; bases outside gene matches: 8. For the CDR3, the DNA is TGTGCCAGCACCCTGGAGACTAGCGGGGGATACGAGCAGTACTTC. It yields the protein CASTLETSGGYEQYF.

CDR3 DNA sequence: TGTGCCAGCAGTCCTCCCCAGAGGGGGGTCAATGAGCAGTTCTTC. Translated, it gives CASSPPQRGVNEQFF. The chain carries TRBV6-5 and TRBJ2-1; D tentatively fits TRBD1 or TRBD2 (6 bases each). Trimming took off 5 bases at V and 6 bases at J, with 17 bases between the two ends. CDR3 size: 15 residues. The germline gives CDR1 MNHEY, CDR2 SVGAGI.

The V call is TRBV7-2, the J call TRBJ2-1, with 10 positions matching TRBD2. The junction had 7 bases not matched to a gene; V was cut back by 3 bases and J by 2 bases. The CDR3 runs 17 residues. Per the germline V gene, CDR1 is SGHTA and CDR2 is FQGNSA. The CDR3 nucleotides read TGTGCCAGCAGCTTTCTGTCCCTAGCGGGAGCCTACAATGAGCAGTTCTTC. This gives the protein CASSFLSLAGAYNEQFF.

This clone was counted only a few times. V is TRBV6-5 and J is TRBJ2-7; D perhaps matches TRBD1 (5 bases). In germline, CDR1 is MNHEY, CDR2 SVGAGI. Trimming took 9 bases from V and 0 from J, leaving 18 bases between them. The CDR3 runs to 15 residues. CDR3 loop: CARDRTSQSSYEQYF. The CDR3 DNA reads TGTGCCAGAGACAGAACAAGTCAGAGCTCCTACGAGCAGTACTTC.

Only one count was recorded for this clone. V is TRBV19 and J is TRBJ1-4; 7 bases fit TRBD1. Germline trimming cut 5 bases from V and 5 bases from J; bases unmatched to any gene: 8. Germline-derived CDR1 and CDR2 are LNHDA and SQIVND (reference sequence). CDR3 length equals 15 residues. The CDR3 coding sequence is TGTGCCAGTAGTGCCCGGGACAGATCGAATGAAAAACTGTTTTTT. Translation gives CASSARDRSNEKLFF.

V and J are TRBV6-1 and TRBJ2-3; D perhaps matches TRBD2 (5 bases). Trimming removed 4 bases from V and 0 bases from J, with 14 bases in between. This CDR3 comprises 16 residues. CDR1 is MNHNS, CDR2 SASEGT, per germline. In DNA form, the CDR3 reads TGTGCCAGCAGTGCCTTGAGCGGTGGGAGCACAGATACGCAGTATTTT. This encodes CASSALSGGSTDTQYF.

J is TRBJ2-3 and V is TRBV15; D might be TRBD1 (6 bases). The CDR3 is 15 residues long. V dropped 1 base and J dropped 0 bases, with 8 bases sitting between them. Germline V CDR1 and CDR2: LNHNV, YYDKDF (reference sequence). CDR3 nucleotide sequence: TGTGCCACCAGCAGAGGCAGGGGTAGCACAGATACGCAGTATTTT. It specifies CATSRGRGSTDTQYF.

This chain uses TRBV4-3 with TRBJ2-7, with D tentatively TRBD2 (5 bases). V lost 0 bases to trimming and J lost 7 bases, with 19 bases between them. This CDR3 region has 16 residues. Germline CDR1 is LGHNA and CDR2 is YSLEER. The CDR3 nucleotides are TGCGCCAGCAGCCAAGATATGCTCGGGGTTCTGGGGGAGCAGTACTTC. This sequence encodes CASSQDMLGVLGEQYF.

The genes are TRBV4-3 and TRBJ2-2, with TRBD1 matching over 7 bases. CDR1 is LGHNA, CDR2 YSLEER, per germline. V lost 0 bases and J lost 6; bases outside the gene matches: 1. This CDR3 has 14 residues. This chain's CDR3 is CASSQDRGSGELFF. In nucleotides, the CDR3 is TGCGCCAGCAGCCAAGACAGGGGGTCCGGGGAGCTGTTTTTT.

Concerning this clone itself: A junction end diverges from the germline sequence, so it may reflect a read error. The CDR3 coding sequence is TGTGCTAGCAGCCCGTTGACCGGAGGAGAGACCCAGTACTTC. As protein: CASSPLTGGETQYF. The V call is TRBV7-7, the J call TRBJ2-5, with a possible D match to TRBD2 (5 bases). This CDR3 spans 14 amino acids. CDR1 SSHAT and CDR2 FNYEAQ come from the germline V gene (reference sequence).

CDR3 nucleotide sequence: TGTGCCAGCTCACCTCTTACAGGGGGCTCAGAGACCCAGTACTTC. Translation: CASSPLTGGSETQYF. The chain uses TRBV18 and TRBJ2-5, with 9 bases matching TRBD1. Trimming at V came to 3 bases and at J to 4 bases, leaving 6 bases not matched to a gene. CDR1 is KGHSH, CDR2 LQKENI, per germline. The CDR3 is made up of 15 amino acids.